Following are 12 T cell receptor beta chains from one sample sequenced in a study of blood T cell repertoires in COVID-19. Clones were sequenced by immunoSEQ multiplex PCR, and TCRdb holds only the in-frame ones, with some missing. The top ten clones hold approximately 8.7% of a sample with around 150,000 clones, around 81% of them seen once. The sequenced sample consisted of peripheral blood. Receptor source: an older woman with active or convalescent COVID-19.

The V call is TRBV19, the J call TRBJ1-1, with a weak D call TRBD1 (5 bases). The germline V gene encodes CDR1 LNHDA and CDR2 SQIVND (reference sequence). This CDR3 has 14 amino acids. Deletions cut 5 bases from V and 5 bases from J, with 15 bases between. The CDR3 region is CASSRSLRGTEAFF. CDR3 nucleotide sequence: TGTGCCAGTAGTCGGAGCCTCCGGGGGACTGAAGCTTTCTTT.

This clone came up many times. The V and J genes are TRBV3-1 (or the pseudogene TRBV3-2) and TRBJ2-5; 11 nucleotides align to TRBD2. The germline CDR1 and CDR2 sequences are LGHDT and YNNKEL (reference sequence). This CDR3 region has 17 residues. Germline trimming cut 1 base from V and 5 bases from J; bases unmatched to any gene: 9. The CDR3 protein is CASSQVTSGGSGETQYF. The CDR3 DNA is TGTGCCAGCAGCCAAGTAACTAGCGGGGGCTCCGGGGAGACCCAGTACTTC.

This sequence joins TRBV6-2 or TRBV6-3 and TRBJ2-7, with D unresolved. Germline V gene data show CDR1 as MNHEY and CDR2 as SVGEGT. The CDR3 sequence is 15 residues long. Trimming removed 0 bases at V and 3 bases at J, with 12 bases between. Here the CDR3 DNA reads TGTGCCAGCAGTTACTCGTCTGCGGCCTTCTACGAGCAGTACTTC. Translated, it gives CASSYSSAAFYEQYF.

The V call is TRBV5-1, the J call TRBJ1-2, with no clear D. Germline CDR1 SGHRS, CDR2 YFSETQ. The CDR3 length is 13 residues. Trimming stripped 0 bases from V and 4 bases from J, with 7 bases between. The DNA for the CDR3 is TGCGCCAGCAGCTTGGGTATTTCCTATGGCTACACCTTC. Residues: CASSLGISYGYTF.

The chain carries TRBV19 and TRBJ1-5; no firm D call. Germline V gene lookup returns CDR1 LNHDA and CDR2 SQIVND (reference sequence). CDR3 length equals 13 residues. Trimming shortened V by 8 bases and J by 1 base, and 9 bases separated the two germline ends. Written as DNA, the CDR3 is TGTGCCAGTGCGGGGATGAGCAATCAGCCCCAGCATTTT. Its protein product is CASAGMSNQPQHF.

This rearrangement joins TRBV2 to TRBJ2-5, with D tentatively TRBD1 (6 bases). Trimming removed 5 bases from V and 1 base from J, with 17 bases in between. CDR1 SNHLY and CDR2 FYNNEI come from the germline V gene. The CDR3 is 16 residues long. The CDR3 region is CASSYREWARQETQYF. The DNA for the CDR3 is TGTGCCAGCAGTTACAGGGAATGGGCCCGCCAAGAGACCCAGTACTTC.

The V call is TRBV7-2, the J call TRBJ2-3; tentative D call: TRBD1 (6 bases). The CDR3 consists of 12 residues. Germline loops: CDR1 SGHTA, CDR2 FQGNSA. The V end was cut by 3 bases, the J end by 7 bases, with 8 bases between. This CDR3 is CASSLDRYTQYF. The CDR3 DNA sequence: TGTGCCAGCAGCTTGGACAGATATACGCAGTATTTT.

CDR3 protein: CASSLVPGPGSPLHF. In DNA, the CDR3 is TGTGCCAGCAGCTTAGTGCCAGGGCCGGGTTCACCCCTCCACTTT. This rearrangement joins TRBV7-2 to TRBJ1-6; D perhaps matches TRBD1 (5 bases). CDR3 length: 15 amino acids. Germline V CDR1 and CDR2: SGHTA, FQGNSA. Trimming removed 1 base from V and 9 bases from J, with 13 bases in between. Full variable domain (remainder filled in from reference TRBV7-2 and TRBJ1-6): GAGVSQSPSNKVTEKGKDVELRCDPISGHTALYWYRQSLGQGLEFLIYFQGNSAPDKSGLPSDRFSAERTGGSVSTLTIQRTQQEDSAVYLCASSLVPGPGSPLHFGNGTRLTVT.

This chain connects TRBV7-8 to TRBJ1-5; 7 nucleotides agree with TRBD1. V was pared by 1 base and J by 5 bases, with 8 bases of the junction left unmatched. The CDR3 is made up of 16 amino acids. The V gene's germline CDR1 is SGHVS and CDR2 FQNEAQ. The CDR3 DNA reads TGTGCCAGCAGCTTAGAAGCTCGACAGGGACATCAGCCCCAGCATTTT. Translating it yields CASSLEARQGHQPQHF.

The V gene is TRBV7-2, the J gene TRBJ2-5; 8 bases match TRBD2. Trimming cost V 5 bases and J 1 base; bases outside gene matches: 3. Germline values: CDR1 SGHTA, CDR2 FQGNSA. CDR3 length equals 14 residues. As DNA, the CDR3 is TGTGCCAGCAGCGTTCGGGGGGGCCAAGAGACCCAGTACTTC. It yields the protein CASSVRGGQETQYF. Combining the CDR3 with reference TRBV7-2 and TRBJ2-5 gives the whole variable domain GAGVSQSPSNKVTEKGKDVELRCDPISGHTALYWYRQSLGQGLEFLIYFQGNSAPDKSGLPSDRFSAERTGGSVSTLTIQRTQQEDSAVYLCASSVRGGQETQYFGPGTRLLVL.

The table lists this clone with many counts. Distinct nucleotide sequences in the sample also encode this CDR3. This chain links TRBV6-5 with TRBJ2-3; 8 nucleotides agree with TRBD1. The V gene end was trimmed by 6 bases and the J gene end by 8 bases; junction bases not matched to a gene: 10. Germline CDR1 is MNHEY and CDR2 is SVGAGI. The CDR3 has 14 residues. For the CDR3, the DNA is TGTGCCAGCAGCCGGACAGGGCCTTCACCTACGCAGTATTTT. It yields the protein CASSRTGPSPTQYF.

In its sample, this clone was seen once. V usage is TRBV9 and J usage is TRBJ1-1; D may be TRBD1 (5 bases). Germline V CDR1 and CDR2: SGDLS, YYNGEE. The CDR3 is made up of 15 amino acids. Trimming took 1 base from V and 2 from J, leaving 12 bases between them. CDR3 amino acids: CASSVLQQDNTEAFF. DNA of the CDR3: TGTGCCAGCAGCGTACTTCAACAGGACAACACTGAAGCTTTCTTT.